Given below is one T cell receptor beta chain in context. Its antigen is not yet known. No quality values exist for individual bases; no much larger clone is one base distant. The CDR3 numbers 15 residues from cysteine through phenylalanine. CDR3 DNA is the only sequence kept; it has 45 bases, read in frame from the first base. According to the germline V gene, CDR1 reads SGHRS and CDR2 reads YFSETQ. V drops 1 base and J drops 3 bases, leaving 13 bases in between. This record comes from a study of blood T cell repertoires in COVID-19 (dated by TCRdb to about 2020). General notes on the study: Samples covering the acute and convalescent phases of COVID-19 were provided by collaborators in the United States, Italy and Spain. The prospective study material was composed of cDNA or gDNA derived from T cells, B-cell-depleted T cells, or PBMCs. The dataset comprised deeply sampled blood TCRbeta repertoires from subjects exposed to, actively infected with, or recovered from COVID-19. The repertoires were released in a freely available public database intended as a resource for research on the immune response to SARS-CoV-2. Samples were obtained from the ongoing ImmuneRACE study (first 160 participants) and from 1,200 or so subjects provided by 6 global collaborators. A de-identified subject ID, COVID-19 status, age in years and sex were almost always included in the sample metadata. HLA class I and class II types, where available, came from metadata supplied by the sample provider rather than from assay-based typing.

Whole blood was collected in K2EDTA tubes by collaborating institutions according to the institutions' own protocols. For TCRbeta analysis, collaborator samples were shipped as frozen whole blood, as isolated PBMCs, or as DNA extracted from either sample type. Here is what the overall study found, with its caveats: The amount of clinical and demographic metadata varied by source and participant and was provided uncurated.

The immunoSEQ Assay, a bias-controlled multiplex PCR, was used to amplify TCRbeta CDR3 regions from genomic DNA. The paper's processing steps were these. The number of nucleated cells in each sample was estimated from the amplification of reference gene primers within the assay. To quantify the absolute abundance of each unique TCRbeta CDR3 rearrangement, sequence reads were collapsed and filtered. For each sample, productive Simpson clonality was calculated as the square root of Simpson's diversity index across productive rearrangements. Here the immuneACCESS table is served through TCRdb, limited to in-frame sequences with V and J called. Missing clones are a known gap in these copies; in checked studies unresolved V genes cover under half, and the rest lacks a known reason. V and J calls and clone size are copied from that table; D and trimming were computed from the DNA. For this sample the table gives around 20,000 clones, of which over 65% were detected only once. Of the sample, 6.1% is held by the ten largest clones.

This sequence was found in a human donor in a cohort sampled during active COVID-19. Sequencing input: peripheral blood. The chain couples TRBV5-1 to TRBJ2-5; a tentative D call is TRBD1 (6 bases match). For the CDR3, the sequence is CASSLTDRIKETQYF. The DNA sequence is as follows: TGCGCCAGCAGCTTGACGGACAGAATCAAAGAGACCCAGTACTTC.